This T cell receptor (beta chain) was captured by sequencing in a study of a mutant IDH1 vaccine in newly diagnosed glioma. At the level of the study: Every participant had undergone radiotherapy, temozolomide, or both before, and most underwent both.

The time point denotes: week 23, last vaccination. With topical imiquimod, each dose of the vaccine consisted of 300 ug of mutant IDH1 20-mer peptide. General study findings and limits: Among top peripheral T cell clonotypes, changes seemed unrelated to pseudoprogression.

Produced via immunoSEQ multiplex PCR; TCRdb's table is partial and in-frame only. The sample includes roughly 70,000 clones, over 70% of them seen just once. As for this clone: Its antigen is unknown.

The CDR3 runs 12 residues. V lost 5 bases, J lost 9 bases, and 13 bases lay in between. Germline lookup yields CDR1 MDHEN and CDR2 SYDVKM. This specimen was PBMCs, taken from a glioma patient whose treatment included an IDH1 peptide vaccine. This clonotype originated in a man aged 18 to 30 with glioma. The V and J genes are TRBV28 and TRBJ1-2; TRBD1 might be the D (5 bases). CDR3 in amino acids: CASSPRRERYTF. CDR3 in DNA: TGTGCCAGCAGTCCCCGCAGGGAACGCTACACCTTC.